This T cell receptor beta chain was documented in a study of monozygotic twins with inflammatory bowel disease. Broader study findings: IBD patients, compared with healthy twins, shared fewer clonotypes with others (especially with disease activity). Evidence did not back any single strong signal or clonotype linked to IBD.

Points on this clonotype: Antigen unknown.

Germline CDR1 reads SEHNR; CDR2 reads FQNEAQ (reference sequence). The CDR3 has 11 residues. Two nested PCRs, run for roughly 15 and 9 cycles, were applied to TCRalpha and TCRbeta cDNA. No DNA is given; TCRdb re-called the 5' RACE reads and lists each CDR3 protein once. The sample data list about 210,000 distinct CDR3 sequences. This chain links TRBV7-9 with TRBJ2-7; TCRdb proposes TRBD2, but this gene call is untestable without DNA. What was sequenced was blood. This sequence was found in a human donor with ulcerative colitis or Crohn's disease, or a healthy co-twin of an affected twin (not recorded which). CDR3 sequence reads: CAGETSSEQYF.